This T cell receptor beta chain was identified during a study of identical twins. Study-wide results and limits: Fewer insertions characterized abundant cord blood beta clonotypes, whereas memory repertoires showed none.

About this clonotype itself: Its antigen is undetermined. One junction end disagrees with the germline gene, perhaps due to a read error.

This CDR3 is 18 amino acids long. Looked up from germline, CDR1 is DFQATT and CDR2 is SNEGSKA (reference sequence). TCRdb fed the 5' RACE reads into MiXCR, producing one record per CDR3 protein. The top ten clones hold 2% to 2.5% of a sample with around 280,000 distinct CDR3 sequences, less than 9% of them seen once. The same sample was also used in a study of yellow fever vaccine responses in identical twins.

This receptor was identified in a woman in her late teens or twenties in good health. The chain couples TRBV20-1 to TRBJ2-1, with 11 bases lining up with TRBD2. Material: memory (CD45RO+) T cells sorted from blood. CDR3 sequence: CCALTSGDSGGFLNEQFF. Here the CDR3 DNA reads TGCTGTGCCCTGACTAGCGGGGATTCTGGTGGTTTTTTAAATGAGCAGTTCTTC.